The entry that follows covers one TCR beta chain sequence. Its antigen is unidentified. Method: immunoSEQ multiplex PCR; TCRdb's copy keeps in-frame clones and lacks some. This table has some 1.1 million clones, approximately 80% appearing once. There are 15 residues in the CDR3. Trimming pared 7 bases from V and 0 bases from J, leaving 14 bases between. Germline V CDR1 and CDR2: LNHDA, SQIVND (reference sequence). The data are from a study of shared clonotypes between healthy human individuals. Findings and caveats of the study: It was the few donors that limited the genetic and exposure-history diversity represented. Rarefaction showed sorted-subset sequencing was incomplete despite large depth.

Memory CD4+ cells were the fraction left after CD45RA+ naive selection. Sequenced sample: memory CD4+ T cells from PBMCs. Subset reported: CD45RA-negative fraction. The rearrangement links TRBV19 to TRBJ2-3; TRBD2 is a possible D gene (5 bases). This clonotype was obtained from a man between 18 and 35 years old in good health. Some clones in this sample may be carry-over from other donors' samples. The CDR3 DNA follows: TGTGCCAGTACCGCCACGGGGATTAGCACAGATACGCAGTATTTT. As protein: CASTATGISTDTQYF.